Listed here are 30 T cell receptor beta chains from one sample, sequenced in a study of shared clonotypes between healthy human individuals. Profiling relied on immunoSEQ multiplex PCR, and the TCRdb table lists in-frame clones only, not all of them. The table shows about 2.3 million clones, with over 85% occurring only once. The material sequenced was naive CD4+ T cells from PBMCs. This sample's subset: CD45RA+ positively selected. The receptors were gathered from a man younger than 35 in good health. Some clones in this sample may be carry-over from other donors' samples.

The chain has TRBV5-1 and TRBJ2-5, with unresolved D. The CDR3 length is 13 residues. Germline lookup yields CDR1 SGHRS and CDR2 YFSETQ. V dropped 0 bases and J dropped 3 bases, with 6 bases sitting between them. The CDR3 here is CASSLDWKETQYF. In DNA, the CDR3 is TGCGCCAGCAGCTTGGACTGGAAAGAGACCCAGTACTTC. Full variable domain (remainder filled in from reference TRBV5-1 and TRBJ2-5): KAGVTQTPRYLIKTRGQQVTLSCSPISGHRSVSWYQQTPGQGLQFLFEYFSETQRNKGNFPGRFSGRQFSNSRSEMNVSTLELGDSALYLCASSLDWKETQYFGPGTRLLVL.

The gene calls are TRBV19 and TRBJ2-5; 10 positions match TRBD1. Trimming took 6 bases from V and 3 from J; bases not matched to a gene: 13. The germline V gene encodes CDR1 LNHDA and CDR2 SQIVND (reference sequence). The CDR3 runs 17 residues. Here the CDR3 reads CASRPGQGRSEEETQYF. Written as DNA, the CDR3 is TGTGCCAGTAGACCGGGACAGGGGAGGAGTGAAGAAGAGACCCAGTACTTC.

V and J are TRBV6-6 and TRBJ2-7, with TRBD1 matching over 8 bases. Per germline, CDR1 MNHNY and CDR2 SVGAGI (reference sequence). CDR3 size: 14 residues. Unmatched junction bases numbered 4, after V lost 6 bases and J lost 0 bases. In nucleotides, the CDR3 is TGTGCCAGCAGACCGGGACAGGTCTCCTACGAGCAGTACTTC. It is translated as CASRPGQVSYEQYF.

The rearrangement joins TRBV27 to TRBJ2-1; 10 bases fit TRBD2. V shed 3 bases, J shed 6 bases, and the junction held 11 bases outside the gene matches. The CDR3 is 17 amino acids. Germline V lookup: CDR1 MNHEY, CDR2 SMNVEV (reference sequence). The CDR3, as DNA: TGTGCCAGCAGTTTTAGGGCTAGCGGGAGATCAGGCAATGAGCAGTTCTTC. Amino acid sequence: CASSFRASGRSGNEQFF.

The chain links TRBV19 to TRBJ2-3, with D perhaps matching TRBD2 (7 bases). The V gene's germline CDR1 is LNHDA and CDR2 SQIVND (reference sequence). The CDR3 is 17 residues long. V dropped 4 bases and J dropped 0 bases, with 17 bases sitting between them. The CDR3 is CASSTWAGASSTDTQYF. CDR3 nucleotide sequence: TGTGCCAGTAGTACCTGGGCGGGGGCGTCTAGCACAGATACGCAGTATTTT.

This chain joins TRBV4-1 and TRBJ1-4; no clear D gene. This CDR3 comprises 15 residues. The germline V gene has CDR1 MGHRA and CDR2 YSYEKL. Trimming left V 0 bases short and J 8 bases short, with 13 bases between. CDR3 coding DNA: TGCGCCAGCAGCCAAGAACCCTCCAGTCCGGAAAAACTGTTTTTT. Its translation: CASSQEPSSPEKLFF.

The chain employs TRBV28 and TRBJ1-1, with D hard to call. Germline loops: CDR1 MDHEN, CDR2 SYDVKM. This CDR3 has 16 residues. V was trimmed by 6 bases and J by 0 bases, leaving 17 bases between them. The CDR3 is CASSPRTDAVNTEAFF. In DNA form, the CDR3 reads TGTGCCAGCAGCCCCCGCACCGACGCCGTGAACACTGAAGCTTTCTTT.

The J gene is TRBJ2-7, the V gene TRBV28; 8 bases are shared with TRBD2. The germline V gene encodes CDR1 MDHEN and CDR2 SYDVKM. The CDR3 runs to 15 residues. The trim removed 5 bases at V and 6 bases at J, leaving 12 bases unmatched. The CDR3 loop reads CASSPAGGTISEQYF. In nucleotides, the CDR3 is TGTGCCAGCAGTCCCGCGGGGGGCACCATATCCGAGCAGTACTTC. Combining the CDR3 with reference TRBV28 and TRBJ2-7 gives the whole variable domain DVKVTQSSRYLVKRTGEKVFLECVQDMDHENMFWYRQDPGLGLRLIYFSYDVKMKEKGDIPEGYSVSREKKERFSLILESASTNQTSMYLCASSPAGGTISEQYFGPGTRLTVT.

The gene calls are TRBV29-1 and TRBJ2-3; 9 bases are shared with TRBD2. This CDR3 contains 15 residues. V lost 8 bases, J lost 2 bases, and 11 bases stayed unmatched. Germline CDR1 SQVTM, CDR2 ANQGSEA. The CDR3 sequence: CSLTRTSAPTDTQYF. The CDR3 DNA is TGCAGCTTAACCCGGACTAGCGCGCCCACAGATACGCAGTATTTT.

The chain links TRBV7-3 to TRBJ1-1, with D possibly matching TRBD1 (5 bases). With 2 bases removed from V and 4 bases from J, the gap between germline ends came to 11 bases. The CDR3 totals 14 residues. CDR1 is SGHTA and CDR2 is FQGTGA in the germline V gene. CDR3 amino acids: CASSLGTLGTEAFF. Written as DNA, the CDR3 is TGTGCCAGCAGCTTAGGGACTTTGGGCACTGAAGCTTTCTTT.

The chain's CDR3 is CASSLSVRDRTYNEQFF. CDR3 sequence (DNA): TGTGCCAGCAGTTTATCTGTCCGGGACAGGACTTACAATGAGCAGTTCTTC. The chain links TRBV27 to TRBJ2-1; TRBD1 matches at 8 bases. Trimming removed 0 bases from V and 4 bases from J; junction bases left unmatched: 8. CDR1 MNHEY and CDR2 SMNVEV come from the germline V gene (reference sequence). The CDR3 extends over 17 amino acids.

The CDR3 loop reads CASSISRTDTQYF. CDR3 DNA sequence: TGTGCCAGTAGTATTTCCCGCACAGATACGCAGTATTTT. The V and J genes are TRBV19 and TRBJ2-3; D gene unclear. The CDR3 is 13 amino acids. CDR1 is LNHDA, CDR2 SQIVND, per germline (reference sequence). The V end lost 3 bases, the J end lost 1 base, and 5 bases lay between the germline ends.

J is TRBJ1-5 and V is TRBV18; D is undetermined. There are 16 residues in the CDR3. The germline V and J ends were trimmed by 3 bases and 3 bases, with 15 bases remaining between them. Germline lookup yields CDR1 KGHSH and CDR2 LQKENI. CDR3 in DNA: TGTGCCAGCTCACCTCAAGGACCGAGGACCAATCAGCCCCAGCATTTT. Translated, it gives CASSPQGPRTNQPQHF.

The chain recombines TRBV2 with TRBJ2-1; 11 nucleotides match TRBD2. The CDR3 has 14 amino acids. CDR1 SNHLY and CDR2 FYNNEI come from the germline V gene. Germline trimming cut 6 bases from V and 5 bases from J; bases unmatched to any gene: 3. The CDR3 is CASRGLAVHNEQFF. The DNA of the CDR3 is TGTGCCAGCAGGGGACTAGCGGTACACAATGAGCAGTTCTTC.

To note about this clone: Within the sample, other DNA sequences also encode this same CDR3. The chain has TRBV15 and TRBJ2-7; D not certain. This CDR3 is 12 amino acids long. V was shortened by 5 bases and J by 1 base, with 6 bases between the two germline ends. Germline lookup yields CDR1 LNHNV and CDR2 YYDKDF (reference sequence). This CDR3 reads CATSSTSYEQYF. DNA of the CDR3: TGTGCCACCAGCTCAACATCCTACGAGCAGTACTTC.

The chain couples TRBV6-6 to TRBJ1-2; 10 positions agree with TRBD1. CDR1 is MNHNY and CDR2 is SVGAGI in the germline V gene (reference sequence). Germline trimming cut 5 bases from V and 12 bases from J; bases unmatched to any gene: 9. The CDR3 is 13 residues long. The CDR3 loop is CASSRDRGGIHTF. In nucleotides, the CDR3 is TGTGCCAGCAGTCGGGACAGGGGAGGGATTCACACCTTC.

The chain couples TRBV5-6 to TRBJ2-7, with D possibly matching TRBD2 (6 bases). The V gene lost 2 bases and the J gene lost 7 bases, with 16 bases spanning the gap. The CDR3 covers 14 residues. Germline V gene sequence: CDR1 SGHDT, CDR2 YYEEEE. The CDR3: CASSFGRPSREQYF. In nucleotides, the CDR3 is TGTGCCAGCAGCTTTGGGAGGCCCTCTCGGGAGCAGTACTTC.

J is TRBJ2-2 and V is TRBV2; 8 bases align to TRBD2. Germline V CDR1 and CDR2: SNHLY, FYNNEI. This CDR3 has 15 amino acids. The V and J ends lost 4 bases and 7 bases, in that order; junction bases with no gene match: 8. The CDR3 reads CASSGPGGPGGELFF. CDR3 nucleotides: TGTGCCAGCAGTGGACCGGGAGGGCCTGGCGGGGAGCTGTTTTTT.

The chain carries TRBV6-4 and TRBJ2-7; 11 bases match TRBD1. The CDR3 is made up of 14 amino acids. Germline values: CDR1 MRHNA, CDR2 SNTAGT. V lost 3 bases to trimming and J lost 4 bases; unmatched junction nucleotides: 2. The CDR3: CASSEGTGGYEQYF. CDR3 DNA: TGTGCCAGCAGTGAAGGGACAGGGGGTTACGAGCAGTACTTC.

A word on this clone: Other DNA sequences in this sample translate to the same CDR3. This sequence joins TRBV2 and TRBJ1-2; no firm D call. Trimming pared 6 bases from V and 2 bases from J, leaving 7 bases between. Germline V CDR1 and CDR2: SNHLY, FYNNEI. This CDR3 is built from 12 residues. Written as DNA, the CDR3 is TGTGCCAGCAGGGGCGACAACTATGGCTACACCTTC. Translating gives CASRGDNYGYTF. The full variable domain, in which reference TRBV2 and TRBJ1-2 provide the parts outside the CDR3, is EPEVTQTPSHQVTQMGQEVILRCVPISNHLYFYWYRQILGQKVEFLVSFYNNEISEKSEIFDDQFSVERPDGSNFTLKIRSTKLEDSAMYFCASRGDNYGYTFGSGTRLTVV.

Comment on this clone: The sample carries other DNA sequences with the same CDR3. This chain links TRBV29-1 with TRBJ2-3, with D possibly matching TRBD2 (6 bases). The CDR3 is made up of 12 amino acids. Trimming removed 5 bases from V and 1 base from J, with 7 bases in between. Germline V lookup: CDR1 SQVTM, CDR2 ANQGSEA. This chain's CDR3 is CSVLAGTDTQYF. The CDR3 DNA reads TGCAGCGTTTTAGCGGGCACAGATACGCAGTATTTT.

This clone was recorded only once. The chain is built from TRBV6-6 and TRBJ2-7; D not resolved. The CDR3 extends over 13 amino acids. Trimming pared 6 bases from V and 1 base from J, leaving 10 bases between. Germline lookup yields CDR1 MNHNY and CDR2 SVGAGI (reference sequence). CDR3 residues: CASSRGTSYEQYF. CDR3 nucleotides: TGTGCCAGCAGCCGTGGCACTTCCTACGAGCAGTACTTC.

This chain joins TRBV7-2 and TRBJ2-1, with 14 bases aligning to TRBD2. The CDR3 extends over 19 amino acids. Germline V gives CDR1 SGHTA, CDR2 FQGNSA. Trimming cost V 1 base and J 7 bases; bases outside gene matches: 12. The CDR3 DNA sequence: TGTGCCAGCAGCTTAGGTCCCGGGACTAGCGGGAGCCAACGAAATGAGCAGTTCTTC. It yields the protein CASSLGPGTSGSQRNEQFF.

This clone was seen a few times. This sample also contains other DNA sequences that code for the same CDR3. V is TRBV5-1 and J is TRBJ2-7; the match to TRBD1 covers 10 bases. Germline V lookup: CDR1 SGHRS, CDR2 YFSETQ. This CDR3 spans 14 amino acids. V shed 0 bases and J 4 bases; nucleotides not matched to a gene: 1. The CDR3 region has the DNA TGCGCCAGCAGCTTGGGACAGGGGGCGTACGAGCAGTACTTC. This sequence encodes CASSLGQGAYEQYF.

This clone was seen a single time. The chain is built from TRBV7-8 and TRBJ2-7; 8 bases line up with TRBD2. V shed 5 bases, J shed 0 bases, and the junction held 3 bases outside the gene matches. The CDR3 spans 14 residues. Germline V gene lookup returns CDR1 SGHVS and CDR2 FQNEAQ. The CDR3 spells CASSPREDSYEQYF. CDR3 DNA sequence: TGTGCCAGCAGCCCGCGGGAGGACTCCTACGAGCAGTACTTC.

The V call is TRBV6-6, the J call TRBJ2-3, with D possibly matching TRBD2 (5 bases). CDR3 size: 16 residues. Trimming cost V 0 bases and J 3 bases, with 13 bases left between them. Germline-derived CDR1 and CDR2 are MNHNY and SVGAGI (reference sequence). CDR3 protein: CASSYSTPEVTDTQYF. The CDR3 DNA reads as TGTGCCAGCAGTTACTCGACTCCGGAGGTGACAGATACGCAGTATTTT.

A single count supports this clone. This chain connects TRBV6-6 to TRBJ1-2, with D hard to call. In germline, CDR1 is MNHNY, CDR2 SVGAGI (reference sequence). The CDR3 is 12 residues long. Between the trimmed V and J ends, which lost 6 bases and 8 bases, there was a span of 13 bases. DNA of the CDR3: TGTGCCAGCAGATCCGGACTCAGCGGCTACACCTTC. Translating gives CASRSGLSGYTF.

The CDR3 DNA follows: TGTGCCAGCAGTTTCTTTTCTCGTAGCAGGGAGCAGTTCTTC. This encodes CASSFFSRSREQFF. This rearrangement joins TRBV28 to TRBJ2-1; D unclear. CDR1 is MDHEN and CDR2 is SYDVKM in the germline V gene. V lost 3 bases, J lost 10 bases, and 16 bases lay in between. The CDR3 extends over 14 amino acids.

The rearrangement uses TRBV7-6 and TRBJ2-1; maybe TRBD1 (6 bases). CDR1 SGHVS and CDR2 FNYEAQ come from the germline V gene. V lost 0 bases, J lost 12 bases, and 12 bases lay in between. The CDR3 totals 13 residues. The CDR3 protein is CASSLATGKGQFF. CDR3 nucleotide sequence: TGTGCCAGCAGCTTAGCGACAGGAAAAGGGCAGTTCTTC. Looking up the rest from reference TRBV7-6 and TRBJ2-1 gives the full variable domain: GAGVSQSPRYKVTKRGQDVALRCDPISGHVSLYWYRQALGQGPEFLTYFNYEAQQDKSGLPNDRFSAERPEGSISTLTIQRTEQRDSAMYRCASSLATGKGQFFGPGTRLTVL.

The V gene is TRBV15, the J gene TRBJ2-7, with D unclear. With 8 bases removed from V and 3 bases from J, the gap between germline ends came to 11 bases. CDR1 is LNHNV, CDR2 YYDKDF, per germline (reference sequence). The CDR3 consists of 12 residues. The CDR3 reads CATSRSRYEQYF. CDR3 in DNA: TGTGCCACCTCCCGGTCGCGCTACGAGCAGTACTTC.